Listed below are T cell receptor beta chains from one sample, sequenced in a study of blood T cell repertoires in COVID-19. Clones were sequenced by immunoSEQ multiplex PCR, and TCRdb holds only the in-frame ones, with some missing. The repertoire includes some 260,000 clones, roughly 80% of them detected once, and roughly 10% sits in the top ten. The specimen sequenced was peripheral blood. The receptors were sampled from a man aged 80 or over with acute or convalescent COVID-19. Both conserved end residues are part of each CDR3. D genes are given only for firm matches. Where a row states a size, it is once, few, many or the class of an expanded clone; other rows omit it.

d_gene	abundance	v_gene	j_gene	CDR3aa	CDR3nt
.	.	TRBV4-1	TRBJ2-7	CASSPSGHFGYEQYF	TGCGCCAGCAGCCCGTCGGGACACTTCGGGTACGAGCAGTACTTC
.	.	TRBV18	TRBJ1-3	CASSPGGNAGNTIYF	TGTGCCAGCTCACCAGGAGGGAACGCTGGAAACACCATATATTTT
TRBD1	.	TRBV28	TRBJ2-3	CASSLAGGLSTDTQYF	TGTGCCAGCAGTTTAGCAGGGGGCCTTAGCACAGATACGCAGTATTTT
TRBD1	.	TRBV25-1	TRBJ2-2	CASSVRDRGSGELFF	TGTGCCAGCAGTGTCCGGGACAGGGGTTCCGGGGAGCTGTTTTTT
.	.	TRBV5-4	TRBJ2-7	CASSWAGATYEQYF	TGTGCCAGCAGCTGGGCAGGGGCGACCTACGAGCAGTACTTC
TRBD1	.	TRBV28	TRBJ1-4	CASSSWTGGARGKLFF	TGTGCCAGCAGTTCTTGGACAGGGGGCGCGAGGGGGAAACTGTTTTTT
.	once	TRBV6-5	TRBJ2-2	CASSLYRATGELFF	TGTGCCAGCAGTTTATACAGGGCTACCGGGGAGCTGTTTTTT
TRBD2	.	TRBV27	TRBJ2-5	CASSPVLAGAIQETQYF	TGTGCCAGCAGTCCGGTACTAGCGGGAGCGATCCAAGAGACCCAGTACTTC
TRBD1	.	TRBV11-1	TRBJ2-7	CASSLVGQGPVEQYF	TGTGCCAGCAGCTTAGTTGGACAGGGACCCGTCGAGCAGTACTTC
TRBD2	.	TRBV7-2	TRBJ2-1	CASRAGGGYNEQFF	TGTGCCAGCAGAGCGGGAGGAGGTTACAATGAGCAGTTCTTC
TRBD1	.	TRBV19	TRBJ2-3	CASTPTGGISTDTQYF	TGTGCCAGTACCCCGACAGGGGGGATTAGCACAGATACGCAGTATTTT
TRBD1	.	TRBV18	TRBJ2-2	CASHRDRAGELFF	TGTGCCAGTCACCGGGACAGGGCCGGGGAGCTGTTTTTT
TRBD2	.	TRBV18	TRBJ2-1	CASSAQEASGNNEQFF	TGTGCCAGCTCAGCCCAGGAGGCTAGCGGGAACAATGAGCAGTTCTTC
TRBD1	few	TRBV18	TRBJ2-7	CASSPLDRSYEQYF	TGTGCCAGCTCACCACTGGACAGGTCCTACGAGCAGTACTTC
TRBD2	.	TRBV5-1	TRBJ2-7	CASSFDGLAGISYEQYF	TGCGCCAGCAGCTTTGACGGACTAGCGGGGATATCCTACGAGCAGTACTTC
TRBD2	.	TRBV5-1	TRBJ2-3	CASTLTYGLAGASTDTQYF	TGCGCCAGCACCCTGACCTATGGACTAGCGGGAGCAAGCACAGATACGCAGTATTTT
TRBD2	.	TRBV7-2	TRBJ2-3	CASSLDPSGLTDTQYF	TGTGCCAGCAGCTTAGATCCTAGCGGGCTCACAGATACGCAGTATTTT
TRBD1	few	TRBV10-2	TRBJ2-1	CASSDPGTAYNEQFF	TGCGCCAGCAGTGATCCAGGGACAGCCTACAATGAGCAGTTCTTC
.	.	TRBV5-1	TRBJ1-5	CASSLMGRNQPQHF	TGCGCCAGCAGCTTGATGGGGCGGAATCAGCCCCAGCATTTT
TRBD2	.	TRBV5-1	TRBJ2-1	CASSLKTSGTEQFF	TGCGCCAGCAGCCTAAAGACTAGCGGTACTGAGCAGTTCTTC
TRBD2	.	TRBV19	TRBJ2-7	CASSAGLAGGPVKQYF	TGTGCCAGTAGTGCCGGACTAGCGGGAGGGCCGGTCAAGCAGTACTTC
TRBD1	.	TRBV6-6	TRBJ1-3	CASSRRAGTGGLKPGNTIYF	TGTGCCAGCAGTCGACGGGCCGGGACAGGGGGCCTGAAACCTGGAAACACCATATATTTT
.	.	TRBV6-5	TRBJ1-1	CASTYRGRNTEAFF	TGTGCCAGCACCTATCGCGGGAGGAACACTGAAGCTTTCTTT
.	once	TRBV7-9	TRBJ1-1	CAGLRGQVNTEAFF	TGTGCCGGACTCAGGGGTCAAGTGAACACTGAAGCTTTCTTT
.	once	TRBV3-1/TRBV3-2	TRBJ2-7	CASSQVADFSYEQYF	TGTGCCAGCAGCCAAGTAGCAGACTTTTCCTACGAGCAGTACTTC
.	.	TRBV11-2	TRBJ1-1	CASTLGASNTEAFF	TGTGCCAGCACGTTAGGGGCCTCGAACACTGAAGCTTTCTTT
TRBD2	.	TRBV14	TRBJ2-1	CASSQGLAGGPGNEQFF	TGTGCCAGCAGCCAGGGACTAGCGGGGGGGCCCGGCAATGAGCAGTTCTTC
.	.	TRBV2	TRBJ1-5	CAEGRGGGQPQHF	TGTGCCGAGGGGCGGGGAGGGGGTCAGCCCCAGCATTTT
.	.	TRBV2	TRBJ1-2	CASSGRANYGYTF	TGTGCCAGCAGTGGCAGGGCTAACTATGGCTACACCTTC
TRBD1	.	TRBV23-1	TRBJ1-5	CASSQADRGNGNQPQHF	TGCGCCAGCAGTCAAGCGGACAGGGGGAATGGCAATCAGCCCCAGCATTTT
TRBD2	.	TRBV18	TRBJ2-7	CASSPQNGRMLEQYF	TGTGCCAGCTCACCACAAAACGGGAGGATGCTCGAGCAGTACTTC
TRBD2	.	TRBV7-9	TRBJ2-1	CASSLALGGNEQFF	TGTGCCAGCAGCCTAGCTCTGGGGGGGAATGAGCAGTTCTTC
TRBD1	once	TRBV6-4	TRBJ1-2	CARDRGRPNYGYTF	TGTGCCAGGGACAGGGGGAGGCCTAACTATGGCTACACCTTC
.	few	TRBV3-1/TRBV3-2	TRBJ2-7	CASSDGRSEQYF	TGTGCCAGCAGCGATGGGAGATCCGAGCAGTACTTC
TRBD1	.	TRBV7-9	TRBJ2-7	CASRGQFYEQYF	TGTGCCAGCAGGGGACAGTTCTACGAGCAGTACTTC
TRBD1	.	TRBV5-5	TRBJ2-5	CASSHTRGRETQYF	TGTGCCAGCAGCCATACCAGGGGGCGGGAGACCCAGTACTTC
.	once	TRBV18	TRBJ2-7	CASSPGGSYEQYF	TGTGCCAGCTCACCGGGGGGCTCCTACGAGCAGTACTTC
TRBD1	.	TRBV6-1	TRBJ2-7	CASSERTGTLREQYF	TGTGCCAGCAGTGAAAGGACAGGGACGTTGCGGGAGCAGTACTTC
.	.	TRBV9	TRBJ2-2	CASSVDQASLPGELFF	TGTGCCAGCAGCGTAGATCAGGCTTCTCTACCCGGGGAGCTGTTTTTT
TRBD1	.	TRBV7-9	TRBJ1-2	CASSTQGAPTF	TGTGCCAGCAGCACCCAGGGGGCGCCTACCTTC
.	few	TRBV28	TRBJ1-3	CASRHPPQGRGNTIYF	TGTGCCAGCAGACACCCGCCCCAGGGAAGAGGAAACACCATATATTTT
TRBD1	.	TRBV6-6	TRBJ1-6	CASSLTGTGKGSPLHF	TGTGCCAGCAGTCTTACCGGGACAGGGAAAGGTTCACCCCTCCACTTT
.	.	TRBV11-2	TRBJ1-3	CASSSLVNRGNTIYF	TGTGCCAGCAGCTCATTGGTCAACAGGGGAAACACCATATATTTT
TRBD1	.	TRBV14	TRBJ2-7	CATSGQGYEQYF	TGTGCCACCTCGGGACAGGGCTACGAGCAGTACTTC
.	.	TRBV5-1	TRBJ2-3	CASSPGGRGTQYF	TGCGCCAGCAGCCCAGGCGGCAGGGGTACGCAGTATTTT
TRBD1	.	TRBV6-4	TRBJ1-2	CASSSGQGDPYGYTF	TGTGCCAGCAGTTCTGGACAGGGAGATCCCTATGGCTACACCTTC
TRBD1	once	TRBV28	TRBJ2-1	CASSLFGTGRNEQFF	TGTGCCAGCAGTTTATTCGGGACAGGGAGAAATGAGCAGTTCTTC
TRBD1	.	TRBV19	TRBJ2-1	CASSIRQGYEQFF	TGTGCCAGTAGTATCCGACAGGGTTATGAGCAGTTCTTC
TRBD1	.	TRBV27	TRBJ1-5	CASSFPTGGGMNGNQPQHF	TGTGCCAGCAGTTTCCCTACAGGGGGGGGCATGAATGGCAATCAGCCCCAGCATTTT
TRBD1	.	TRBV28	TRBJ1-5	CASSLPSRGPRQPQHF	TGTGCCAGCAGTCTTCCTTCCAGGGGGCCTCGGCAGCCCCAGCATTTT
.	few	TRBV6-4	TRBJ2-7	CARKPPRVRFYEQYF	TGTGCCAGAAAACCCCCCCGGGTCCGATTCTACGAGCAGTACTTC
.	.	TRBV3-1/TRBV3-2	TRBJ1-6	CASSQERAAGYNSPLHF	TGTGCCAGCAGCCAAGAAAGGGCGGCAGGGTATAATTCACCCCTCCACTTT
.	.	TRBV6-5	TRBJ1-5	CAAARDTNSNQPQHF	TGTGCCGCTGCCCGGGACACTAATAGCAATCAGCCCCAGCATTTT
.	.	TRBV5-4	TRBJ2-7	CASSFGRVDYEQYF	TGTGCCAGCAGCTTCGGCAGGGTCGATTACGAGCAGTACTTC
TRBD2	.	TRBV23-1	TRBJ2-3	CASNEVLAGLARRTDTQYF	TGCGCCAGCAATGAGGTGCTAGCCGGACTAGCGCGTCGAACAGATACGCAGTATTTT
TRBD2	few	TRBV10-3	TRBJ2-7	CAISRDTREGYEQYF	TGTGCCATCAGCCGGGACACCCGGGAGGGCTACGAGCAGTACTTC
.	.	TRBV10-3	TRBJ1-2	CAISDQEGGNYGYTF	TGTGCCATCAGTGACCAAGAGGGGGGGAATTATGGCTACACCTTC